This TCR beta chain was retrieved from a study of T cell repertoires in cytomegalovirus infection. At the level of the study: Recently described HLA-C-restricted plus well-studied HLA-B-restricted CMV epitopes were used. Matching HLA type and CMV infection were both indicated by public TCR beta signatures.

Points on this clonotype: Its antigen is unknown. Its ends do not fully match the called genes, so a read error is possible.

Study observations and caveats: Cumulative frequency (of public TCR beta family members) identified carriers of CMV plus the relevant HLA. Across the ex vivo response, the dominant clonotypes were HLA-C-restricted CMV-specific TCR beta clonotypes.

CDR1 is SGHVT and CDR2 is SQSDAQ in the germline V gene. This CDR3 has 17 residues. MiXCR was run by TCRdb on the reads, yielding one entry per CDR3 protein. Seen here are 230,000 or so distinct CDR3 sequences, approximately 40% observed once, and the top ten hold over 45%. This sequence originates from a human donor in good health (CMV status not recorded). Some clones in this sample may be carry-over from other donors' samples. The chain recombines TRBV7-4 with TRBJ2-1; 9 bases match TRBD2. Sequencing used CD8+ T cells from cultured PBMCs, obtained from culture after CMV antigen stimulation. CDR3 amino acids: CARSSPPGASGEDETFF. CDR3 nucleotide sequence: TGTGCCAGAAGCTCGCCCCCGGGGGCTAGCGGGGAGGATGAGACGTTCTTC.